The 23 T cell receptor beta chains below all came from one sample that was sequenced in a study of T cell repertoires in aging, cancer and after chemotherapy. Rearranged V-D-J TRB sequences were amplified with a mixed TRB-A/B primer pool. TCRdb called the multiplex PCR reads again in MiXCR, with one record for every CDR3 protein. The sample yields 3,000 to 3,500 distinct CDR3 sequences, 27% seen once. The template was genomic DNA from peripheral blood, not RNA. The sequenced sample consisted of blood. The source is a human donor with a solid tumor.

This clonotype was counted a few times. This rearrangement joins TRBV6-2 or TRBV6-3 to TRBJ2-1; TRBD2 agrees at 8 bases. V was clipped by 6 bases and J by 12 bases; unmatched bases: 16. Looked up from germline, CDR1 is MNHEY and CDR2 is SVGEGT. This CDR3 spans 15 amino acids. The CDR3 here is CASRNEASGWRGQFF. In nucleotides, the CDR3 is TGTGCCAGCAGGAATGAGGCTAGCGGGTGGAGAGGGCAGTTCTTC.

This clonotype was found a few times. This sequence joins TRBV7-6 and TRBJ2-2, with D possibly called TRBD1 or TRBD2 (5 bases each). V shed 5 bases and J shed 4 bases, with 14 bases lying between them. CDR3 length equals 15 residues. Germline V CDR1 and CDR2: SGHVS, FNYEAQ. The CDR3 coding sequence is TGTGCCAGCAGCGCAACGGGGACCTCCACCGGGGAGCTGTTTTTT. This gives the protein CASSATGTSTGELFF.

This clonotype was counted between two and nine times. The genes are TRBV7-9 and TRBJ1-1; D is unclear. Germline-derived CDR1 and CDR2 are SEHNR and FQNEAQ (reference sequence). Deletions cut 6 bases from V and 6 bases from J, with 8 bases between. The CDR3 loop spans 11 amino acids. The CDR3 nucleotides read TGTGCCAGCAGACGTACTCCTGAAGCTTTCTTT. Protein sequence: CASRRTPEAFF.

In this sample, this clonotype is medium-sized. This rearrangement joins TRBV6-5 to TRBJ2-7; 9 nucleotides match TRBD2. The J segment lost 4 bases and the V segment lost 3 bases, leaving 7 bases of the junction unmatched. The germline V gene has CDR1 MNHEY and CDR2 SVGAGI. The CDR3 is 15 residues long. The CDR3 DNA reads TGTGCCAGCAGTTATTTTGCGGGAGGGGTTTACGAGCAGTACTTC. It specifies CASSYFAGGVYEQYF.

This clonotype is deemed medium-sized. The chain combines TRBV6-5 with TRBJ2-5; D may be TRBD2 (5 bases). With 1 base removed from V and 4 bases from J, the gap between germline ends came to 10 bases. The CDR3 sequence is 14 residues long. Germline V lookup: CDR1 MNHEY, CDR2 SVGAGI. In DNA, the CDR3 is TGTGCCAGCAGTTACTTTGTCGCGGGAGAGACCCAGTACTTC. Encoded protein: CASSYFVAGETQYF.

This sequence joins TRBV20-1 and TRBJ2-2, with D perhaps TRBD1 (5 bases). The CDR3 consists of 14 residues. Trimming pared 0 bases from V and 8 bases from J, leaving 13 bases between. Germline assignment: CDR1 DFQATT and CDR2 SNEGSKA (reference sequence). Here the CDR3 reads CSARDWTKRGELFF. The CDR3 DNA reads as TGCAGTGCTAGAGATTGGACAAAACGAGGGGAGCTGTTTTTT.

This clonotype is medium-sized (0.01 to 0.1%) by share. This chain connects TRBV30 to TRBJ2-1; D is undetermined. The germline gives CDR1 GTSNPN, CDR2 SVGIG (reference sequence). CDR3 length: 14 amino acids. V lost 5 bases and J 0 bases, leaving 11 bases between the germline ends. The CDR3 here is CAWGATPSYNEQFF. In DNA, the CDR3 is TGTGCCTGGGGAGCTACTCCCTCCTACAATGAGCAGTTCTTC. The whole variable domain, remainder taken from reference TRBV30 and TRBJ2-1, is SQTIHQWPATLVQPVGSPLSLECTVEGTSNPNLYWYRQAAGRGLQLLFYSVGIGQISSEVPQNLSASRPQDRQFILSSKKLLLSDSGFYLCAWGATPSYNEQFFGPGTRLTVL.

This clonotype was seen only a few times. The rearrangement joins TRBV27 to TRBJ2-7; TRBD1 or TRBD2 may be the D gene (5 bases each). Germline assignment: CDR1 MNHEY and CDR2 SMNVEV (reference sequence). The germline V and J ends were trimmed by 0 bases and 2 bases, with 14 bases remaining between them. There are 16 residues in the CDR3. The CDR3 sequence: CASSLSGTRRTYEQYF. The CDR3 DNA follows: TGTGCCAGCAGTTTATCCGGGACCCGAAGGACCTACGAGCAGTACTTC.

The CDR3 region is CASSPLSEGYTF. Written as DNA, the CDR3 is TGTGCCAGCAGTCCCCTTTCTGAGGGCTACACCTTC. V gene TRBV28 combines with J gene TRBJ1-2; no firm D call. Germline CDR1 reads MDHEN; CDR2 reads SYDVKM. Trimming left V 5 bases short and J 8 bases short, with 12 bases between. The CDR3 covers 12 residues.

By sample fraction, this clonotype is medium-sized. The V and J genes are TRBV7-2 and TRBJ2-7; 11 bases agree with TRBD2. Germline-derived CDR1 and CDR2 are SGHTA and FQGNSA. The CDR3 totals 15 residues. The V gene end was trimmed by 1 base and the J gene end by 5 bases; junction bases not matched to a gene: 4. CDR3: CASSLGSGRVNEQYF. CDR3 nucleotide sequence: TGTGCCAGCAGCTTAGGTAGCGGGAGGGTGAACGAGCAGTACTTC.

This chain links TRBV4-3 with TRBJ2-7; tentatively, D is TRBD1 (5 bases). Germline CDR1 LGHNA, CDR2 YSLEER. V lost 0 bases to trimming and J lost 2 bases, with 11 bases between them. This CDR3 comprises 15 residues. This CDR3 reads CASSQDSQGPYEQYF. The CDR3 bases are TGCGCCAGCAGCCAAGATTCCCAGGGCCCCTACGAGCAGTACTTC.

Points on this clonotype: One end of the junction fails to match germline, which may point to a read error. The chain couples TRBV5-1 to TRBJ2-1; 8 nucleotides match TRBD2. The CDR3 runs 15 residues. Germline values: CDR1 SGHRS, CDR2 YFSETQ. The CDR3 nucleotides read TGTGCCAGCAGCCCTGAGGCTAGCGGGTACAATGAGCAGTTCTTC. Translated, it gives CASSPEASGYNEQFF.

Sample share makes this clonotype medium-sized. The chain links TRBV6-4 to TRBJ2-3, with D possibly matching TRBD2 (6 bases). The CDR3 length is 14 residues. The germline CDR1 and CDR2 sequences are MRHNA and SNTAGT. V lost 8 bases and J 0 bases, leaving 12 bases between the germline ends. CDR3 sequence reads: CASSWRGSTDTQYF. The DNA for the CDR3 is TGTGCCAGCTCTTGGCGGGGTAGCACAGATACGCAGTATTTT.

This sequence joins TRBV4-2 and TRBJ2-3; 13 nucleotides agree with TRBD2. CDR3 size: 18 residues. With V trimmed by 0 bases and J by 5 bases, 8 bases remained unmatched. Germline values: CDR1 LGHNA, CDR2 YNFKEQ. The CDR3, as DNA: TGTGCCAGCAGCCAAGATCCGACTAGCGGGAGGACGAGAGATACGCAGTATTTT. Its protein product is CASSQDPTSGRTRDTQYF.

The chain carries TRBV19 and TRBJ1-2; weak D call: TRBD1 (6 bases). The V and J ends lost 6 bases and 8 bases respectively, with 16 bases between them. Germline CDR1 reads LNHDA; CDR2 reads SQIVND (reference sequence). CDR3 length: 13 residues. This CDR3 is CASRWGAKGGYTF. The CDR3 DNA reads TGTGCCAGTAGATGGGGGGCGAAAGGAGGCTACACCTTC.

The chain has TRBV15 and TRBJ1-1; D is ambiguous. V gave up 1 base and J gave up 5 bases, with 11 bases separating them. Germline V gene sequence: CDR1 LNHNV, CDR2 YYDKDF (reference sequence). The CDR3 extends over 14 amino acids. The CDR3 spells CATSRAKGLTEAFF. The DNA for the CDR3 is TGTGCCACCAGCAGAGCAAAAGGGCTTACTGAAGCTTTCTTT.

This rearrangement joins TRBV28 to TRBJ1-5, with D possibly TRBD1 on 5 matching bases. The CDR3 runs 14 residues. The germline gives CDR1 MDHEN, CDR2 SYDVKM. V lost 1 base to trimming and J lost 1 base, with 5 bases between them. The CDR3, as DNA: TGTGCCAGCAGTTTATCAGGGAGCAATCAGCCCCAGCATTTT. It is translated as CASSLSGSNQPQHF. The variable domain in full, completed from reference TRBV28 and TRBJ1-5, reads DVKVTQSSRYLVKRTGEKVFLECVQDMDHENMFWYRQDPGLGLRLIYFSYDVKMKEKGDIPEGYSVSREKKERFSLILESASTNQTSMYLCASSLSGSNQPQHFGDGTRLSIL.

The chain couples TRBV7-2 to TRBJ2-3; tentatively, D is TRBD1 (6 bases). V was clipped by 5 bases and J by 0 bases, with 21 bases between them. Per the germline V gene, CDR1 is SGHTA and CDR2 is FQGNSA. The CDR3 runs 18 residues. The CDR3 region is CASSRGNLANPSTDTQYF. CDR3 in DNA: TGTGCCAGCAGCAGGGGGAATCTAGCTAATCCTAGCACAGATACGCAGTATTTT.

As regards this clonotype: The germline gene is not matched at one end of the junction; a read error may be the cause. The rearrangement uses TRBV7-6 and TRBJ2-7, with 9 nucleotides matching TRBD1. Germline V gene data show CDR1 as SGHVS and CDR2 as FNYEAQ. The CDR3 runs to 15 residues. In DNA form, the CDR3 reads TGCGCCAGCAGCCTGGGACAGGGCGACTCCTACGAGCAGTACTTC. Protein product: CASSLGQGDSYEQYF.

The chain employs TRBV6-2 or TRBV6-3 and TRBJ1-1, with TRBD1 as a possible D gene (5 bases). Trimming removed 7 bases at V and 1 base at J, with 16 bases between. This CDR3 is built from 15 residues. Germline CDR1 reads MNHEY; CDR2 reads SVGEGT. In nucleotides, the CDR3 is TGTGCCAGCACAGCCGATAGGGGAGCGAACACTGAAGCTTTCTTT. Amino acids: CASTADRGANTEAFF.

The chain recombines TRBV20-1 with TRBJ2-1, with 10 bases matching TRBD2. The ends lost 0 bases at V and 9 bases at J; junction bases unmatched: 5. CDR3 size: 14 residues. The germline V gene has CDR1 DFQATT and CDR2 SNEGSKA (reference sequence). The CDR3 region has the DNA TGCAGTGCTAGAGAACTAGCGGGAAACGGTGAGCAGTTCTTC. Translated, it gives CSARELAGNGEQFF.

This clonotype is deemed medium-sized. This CDR3 is CASRRRGNTEAFF. CDR3 coding DNA: TGTGCCAGCAGACGTAGGGGGAACACTGAAGCTTTCTTT. J is TRBJ1-1 and V is TRBV7-6, with D perhaps TRBD1 (5 bases). CDR1 is SGHVS and CDR2 is FNYEAQ in the germline V gene. V lost 6 bases and J 1 base, leaving 9 bases between the germline ends. This CDR3 contains 13 residues.

About this clonotype: Likely a read error: the CDR3 ends without its conserved phenylalanine or tryptophan. The rearrangement links TRBV20-1 to TRBJ1-6, with 9 bases lining up with TRBD1. Germline V gives CDR1 DFQATT, CDR2 SNEGSKA (reference sequence). The CDR3 loop spans 15 amino acids. V dropped 6 bases and J dropped 9; count of bases not matched to a gene: 12. CDR3 loop: CSAPTGGTGSSPLHS. In nucleotides, the CDR3 is TGCAGTGCGCCGACAGGGGGGACTGGGAGTTCACCCCTCCACTCT.